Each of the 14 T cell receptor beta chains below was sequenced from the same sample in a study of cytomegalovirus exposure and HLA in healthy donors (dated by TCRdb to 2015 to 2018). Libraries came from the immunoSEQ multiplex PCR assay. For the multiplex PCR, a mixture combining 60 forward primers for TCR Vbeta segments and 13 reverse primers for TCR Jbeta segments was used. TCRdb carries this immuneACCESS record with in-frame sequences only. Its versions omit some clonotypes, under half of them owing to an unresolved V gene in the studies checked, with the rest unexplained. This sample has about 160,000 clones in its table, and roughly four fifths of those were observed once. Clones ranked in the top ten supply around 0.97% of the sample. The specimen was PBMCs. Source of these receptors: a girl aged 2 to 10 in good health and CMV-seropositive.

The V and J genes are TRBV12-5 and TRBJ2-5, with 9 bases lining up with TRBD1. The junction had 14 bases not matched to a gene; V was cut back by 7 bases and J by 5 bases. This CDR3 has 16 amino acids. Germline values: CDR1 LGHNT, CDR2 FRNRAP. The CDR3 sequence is CASAFRGQGKGETQYF. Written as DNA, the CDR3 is TGTGCTAGTGCATTTCGGGGACAGGGAAAGGGCGAGACCCAGTACTTC. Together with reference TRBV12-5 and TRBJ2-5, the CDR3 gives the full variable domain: DARVTQTPRHKVTEMGQEVTMRCQPILGHNTVFWYRQTMMQGLELLAYFRNRAPLDDSGMPKDRFSAEMPDATLATLKIQPSEPRDSAVYFCASAFRGQGKGETQYFGPGTRLLVL.

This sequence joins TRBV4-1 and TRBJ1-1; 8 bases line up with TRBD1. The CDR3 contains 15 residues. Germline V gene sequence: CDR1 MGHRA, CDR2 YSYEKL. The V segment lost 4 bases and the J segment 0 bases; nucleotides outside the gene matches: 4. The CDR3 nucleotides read TGCGCCAGCAGCCCAGGACAGGGCATGAACACTGAAGCTTTCTTT. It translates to CASSPGQGMNTEAFF.

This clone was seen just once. In DNA, the CDR3 is TGTGCCATCAGTGCGGTGGGGCCGGGTGACAATGAGCAGTTCTTC. Protein product: CAISAVGPGDNEQFF. The chain uses TRBV10-3 and TRBJ2-1; D might be TRBD1 (5 bases). Trimming pared 4 bases from V and 5 bases from J, leaving 15 bases between. Per the germline V gene, CDR1 is ENHRY and CDR2 is SYGVKD. The CDR3 length is 15 residues.

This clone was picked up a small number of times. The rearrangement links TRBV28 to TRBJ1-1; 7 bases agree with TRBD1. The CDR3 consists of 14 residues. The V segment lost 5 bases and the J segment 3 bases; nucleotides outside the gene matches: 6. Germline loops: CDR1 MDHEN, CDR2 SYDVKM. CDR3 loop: CASSDTGEHTEAFF. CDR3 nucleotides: TGTGCCAGCAGTGATACAGGGGAACACACTGAAGCTTTCTTT. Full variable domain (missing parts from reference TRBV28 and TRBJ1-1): DVKVTQSSRYLVKRTGEKVFLECVQDMDHENMFWYRQDPGLGLRLIYFSYDVKMKEKGDIPEGYSVSREKKERFSLILESASTNQTSMYLCASSDTGEHTEAFFGQGTRLTVV.

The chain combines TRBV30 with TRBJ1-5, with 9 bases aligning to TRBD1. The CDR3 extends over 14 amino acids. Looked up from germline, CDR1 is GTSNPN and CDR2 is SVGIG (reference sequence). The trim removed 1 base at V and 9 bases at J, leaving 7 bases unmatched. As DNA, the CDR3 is TGTGCCTGGAGTGACAGGGGGCCCGTTATGCCCCAGCATTTT. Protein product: CAWSDRGPVMPQHF. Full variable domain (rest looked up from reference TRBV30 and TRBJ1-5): SQTIHQWPATLVQPVGSPLSLECTVEGTSNPNLYWYRQAAGRGLQLLFYSVGIGQISSEVPQNLSASRPQDRQFILSSKKLLLSDSGFYLCAWSDRGPVMPQHFGDGTRLSIL.

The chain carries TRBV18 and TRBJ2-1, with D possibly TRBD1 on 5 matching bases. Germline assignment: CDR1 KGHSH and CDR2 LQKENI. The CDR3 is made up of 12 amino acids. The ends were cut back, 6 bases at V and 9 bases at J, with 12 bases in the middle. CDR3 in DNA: TGTGCCAGCTCGGACATCGTGGGTGAGCAGTTCTTC. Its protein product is CASSDIVGEQFF.

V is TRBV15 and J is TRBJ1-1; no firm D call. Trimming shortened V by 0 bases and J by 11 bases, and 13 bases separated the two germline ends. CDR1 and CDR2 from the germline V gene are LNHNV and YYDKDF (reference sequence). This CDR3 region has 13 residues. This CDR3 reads CATSRDYEGLAFF. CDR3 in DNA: TGTGCCACCAGCAGAGATTACGAGGGCTTGGCTTTCTTT. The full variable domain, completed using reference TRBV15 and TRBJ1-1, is DAMVIQNPRYQVTQFGKPVTLSCSQTLNHNVMYWYQQKSSQAPKLLFHYYDKDFNNEADTPDNFQSRRPNTSFCFLDIRSPGLGDTAMYLCATSRDYEGLAFFGQGTRLTVV.

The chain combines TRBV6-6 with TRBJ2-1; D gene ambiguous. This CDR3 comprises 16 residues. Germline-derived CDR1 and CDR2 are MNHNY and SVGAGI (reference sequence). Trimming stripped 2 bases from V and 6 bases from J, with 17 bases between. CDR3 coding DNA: TGTGCCAGCAGTTACAGGCCTCAACTATATCTCAATGAGCAGTTCTTC. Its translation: CASSYRPQLYLNEQFF.

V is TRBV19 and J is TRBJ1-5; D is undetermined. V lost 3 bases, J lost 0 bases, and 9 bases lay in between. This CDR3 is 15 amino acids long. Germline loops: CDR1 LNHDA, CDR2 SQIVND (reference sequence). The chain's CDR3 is CASSISLYSNQPQHF. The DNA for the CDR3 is TGTGCCAGTAGTATCTCTCTTTATAGCAATCAGCCCCAGCATTTT.

The CDR3 protein is CASSLALGYEQYF. DNA for the CDR3: TGCGCCAGCAGCTTGGCACTAGGGTACGAGCAGTACTTC. The chain carries TRBV5-1 and TRBJ2-7, with TRBD2 as a possible D gene (5 bases). The V gene lost 0 bases and the J gene lost 4 bases, with 8 bases spanning the gap. The length of the CDR3 is 13 residues. Germline V gives CDR1 SGHRS, CDR2 YFSETQ.

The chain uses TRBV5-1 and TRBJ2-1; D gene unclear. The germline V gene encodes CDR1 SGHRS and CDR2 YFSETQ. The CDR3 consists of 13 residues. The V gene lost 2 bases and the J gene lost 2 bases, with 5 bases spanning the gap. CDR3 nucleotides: TGCGCCAGCAGCTTTGACACCTACAATGAGCAGTTCTTC. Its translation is CASSFDTYNEQFF. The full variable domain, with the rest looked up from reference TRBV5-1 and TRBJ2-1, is KAGVTQTPRYLIKTRGQQVTLSCSPISGHRSVSWYQQTPGQGLQFLFEYFSETQRNKGNFPGRFSGRQFSNSRSEMNVSTLELGDSALYLCASSFDTYNEQFFGPGTRLTVL.

CDR3 protein: CAWWGGRINEQFF. DNA for the CDR3: TGTGCCTGGTGGGGCGGGAGAATCAATGAGCAGTTCTTC. This chain connects TRBV30 to TRBJ2-1; the match to TRBD2 covers 7 bases. The CDR3 has 13 residues. Germline assignment: CDR1 GTSNPN and CDR2 SVGIG (reference sequence). J lost 6 bases, V lost 5 bases, and 7 bases had no gene match.

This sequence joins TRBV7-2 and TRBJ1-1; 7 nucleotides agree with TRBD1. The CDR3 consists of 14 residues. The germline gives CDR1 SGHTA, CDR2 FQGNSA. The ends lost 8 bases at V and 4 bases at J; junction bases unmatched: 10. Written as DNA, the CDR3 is TGTGCCAGCGCTAAAGGGGGCCAGGGCACTGAAGCTTTCTTT. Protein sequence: CASAKGGQGTEAFF.

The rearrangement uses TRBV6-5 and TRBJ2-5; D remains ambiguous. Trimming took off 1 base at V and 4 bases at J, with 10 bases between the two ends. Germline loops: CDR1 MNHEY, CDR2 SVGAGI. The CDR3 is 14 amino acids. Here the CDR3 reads CASSYYRRGETQYF. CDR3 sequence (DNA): TGTGCCAGCAGTTACTATAGGAGAGGAGAGACCCAGTACTTC.